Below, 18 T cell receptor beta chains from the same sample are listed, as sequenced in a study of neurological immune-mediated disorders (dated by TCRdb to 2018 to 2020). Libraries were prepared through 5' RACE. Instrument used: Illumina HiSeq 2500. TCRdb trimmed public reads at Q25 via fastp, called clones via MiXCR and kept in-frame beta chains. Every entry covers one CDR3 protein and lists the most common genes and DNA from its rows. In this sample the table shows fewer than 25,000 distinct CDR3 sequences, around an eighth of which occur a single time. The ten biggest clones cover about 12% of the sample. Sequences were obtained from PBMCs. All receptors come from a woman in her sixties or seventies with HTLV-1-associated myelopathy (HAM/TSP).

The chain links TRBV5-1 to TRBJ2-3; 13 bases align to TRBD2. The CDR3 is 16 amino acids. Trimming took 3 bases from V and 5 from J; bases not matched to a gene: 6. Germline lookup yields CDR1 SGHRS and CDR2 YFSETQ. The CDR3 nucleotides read TGCGCCAGCAGCTCGCTACTAGCGGGGGGGCAAGATACGCAGTATTTT. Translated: CASSSLLAGGQDTQYF.

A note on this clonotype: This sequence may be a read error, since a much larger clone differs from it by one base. The CDR3 region is CASSPEGQLSLPLHF. The CDR3 nucleotides are TGTGCCAGTAGTCCCGAAGGACAGTTGAGTTTACCCCTCCACTTT. The rearrangement links TRBV19 to TRBJ1-6, with D perhaps TRBD1 (6 bases). Trimming removed 5 bases at V and 12 bases at J, with 20 bases between. CDR1 and CDR2 from the germline V gene are LNHDA and SQIVND (reference sequence). CDR3 length equals 15 residues.

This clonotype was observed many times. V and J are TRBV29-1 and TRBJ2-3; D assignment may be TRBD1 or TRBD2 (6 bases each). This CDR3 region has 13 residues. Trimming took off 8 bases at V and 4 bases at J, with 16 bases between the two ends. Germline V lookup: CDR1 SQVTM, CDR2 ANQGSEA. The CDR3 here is CSSRGAGPDTQYF. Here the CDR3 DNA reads TGCAGCTCCAGGGGAGCGGGCCCAGATACGCAGTATTTT.

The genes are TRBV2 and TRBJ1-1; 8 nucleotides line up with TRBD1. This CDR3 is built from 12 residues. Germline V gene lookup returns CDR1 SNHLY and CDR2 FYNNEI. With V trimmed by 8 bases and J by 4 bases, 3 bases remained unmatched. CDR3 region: CASATGGTEAFF. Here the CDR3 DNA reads TGTGCCAGCGCCACAGGGGGCACTGAAGCTTTCTTT.

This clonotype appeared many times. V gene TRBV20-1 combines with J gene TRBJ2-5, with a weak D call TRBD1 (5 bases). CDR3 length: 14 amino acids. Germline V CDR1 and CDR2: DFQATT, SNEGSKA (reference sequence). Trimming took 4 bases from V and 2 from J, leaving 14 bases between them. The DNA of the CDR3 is TGCAGTGCTACCGTGATCAGGGTACAAGAGACCCAGTACTTC. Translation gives CSATVIRVQETQYF.

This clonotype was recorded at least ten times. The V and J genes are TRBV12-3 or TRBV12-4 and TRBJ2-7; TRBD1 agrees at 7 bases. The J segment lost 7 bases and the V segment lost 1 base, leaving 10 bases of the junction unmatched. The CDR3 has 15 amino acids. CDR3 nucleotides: TGTGCCAGCAGTTTAGGAAGACAGGGAAAGAGGGAGCAGTACTTC. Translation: CASSLGRQGKREQYF.

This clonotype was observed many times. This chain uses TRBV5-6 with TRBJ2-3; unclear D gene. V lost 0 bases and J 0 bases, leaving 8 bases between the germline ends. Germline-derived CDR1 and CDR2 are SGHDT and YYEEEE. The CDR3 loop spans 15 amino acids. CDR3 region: CASSLGVFSTDTQYF. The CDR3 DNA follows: TGTGCCAGCAGCTTGGGAGTCTTTAGCACAGATACGCAGTATTTT.

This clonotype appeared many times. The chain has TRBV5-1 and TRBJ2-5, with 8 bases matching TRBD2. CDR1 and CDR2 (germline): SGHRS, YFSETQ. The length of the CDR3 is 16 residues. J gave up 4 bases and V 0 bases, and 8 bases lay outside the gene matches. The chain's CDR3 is CASSLARSGGGETQYF. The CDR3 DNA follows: TGCGCCAGCAGCTTGGCCAGGAGCGGGGGAGGAGAGACCCAGTACTTC.

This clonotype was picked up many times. The CDR3 spells CSARDSGKSSYEQYF. Here the CDR3 DNA reads TGCAGTGCTAGAGATTCCGGCAAGAGCTCCTACGAGCAGTACTTC. The rearrangement uses TRBV20-1 and TRBJ2-7; D is undetermined. V was shortened by 0 bases and J by 0 bases, with 12 bases between the two germline ends. The CDR3 sequence is 15 residues long. Germline-derived CDR1 and CDR2 are DFQATT and SNEGSKA (reference sequence).

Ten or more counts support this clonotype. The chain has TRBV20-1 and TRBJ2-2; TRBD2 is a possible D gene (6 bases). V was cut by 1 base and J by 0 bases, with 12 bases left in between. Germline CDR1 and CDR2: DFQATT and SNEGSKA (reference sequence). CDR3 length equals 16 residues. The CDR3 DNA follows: TGCAGTGCTAGAGCCTCGGACTATTCGAACACCGGGGAGCTGTTTTTT. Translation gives CSARASDYSNTGELFF.

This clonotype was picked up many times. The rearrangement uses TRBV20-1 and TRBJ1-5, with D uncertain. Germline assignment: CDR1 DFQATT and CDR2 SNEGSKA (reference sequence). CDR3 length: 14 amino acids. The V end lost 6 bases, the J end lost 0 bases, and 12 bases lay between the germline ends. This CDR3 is CSAQPENSNQPQHF. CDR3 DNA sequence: TGCAGTGCCCAGCCGGAAAATAGCAATCAGCCCCAGCATTTT.

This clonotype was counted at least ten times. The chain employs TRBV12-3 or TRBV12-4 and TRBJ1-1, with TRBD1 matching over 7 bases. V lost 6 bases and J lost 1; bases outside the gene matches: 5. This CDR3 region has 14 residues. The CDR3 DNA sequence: TGTGCCAGCAGAACCGGGACAGCGAACACTGAAGCTTTCTTT. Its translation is CASRTGTANTEAFF.

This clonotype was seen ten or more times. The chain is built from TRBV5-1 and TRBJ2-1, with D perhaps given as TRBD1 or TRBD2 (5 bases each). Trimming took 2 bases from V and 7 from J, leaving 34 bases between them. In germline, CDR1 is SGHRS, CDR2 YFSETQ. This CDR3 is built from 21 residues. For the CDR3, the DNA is TGCGCCAGCAGCTTTATCGGCGGCTACCACGGGACCGGGGCCCTAGGAAATGAGCAGTTCTTC. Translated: CASSFIGGYHGTGALGNEQFF.

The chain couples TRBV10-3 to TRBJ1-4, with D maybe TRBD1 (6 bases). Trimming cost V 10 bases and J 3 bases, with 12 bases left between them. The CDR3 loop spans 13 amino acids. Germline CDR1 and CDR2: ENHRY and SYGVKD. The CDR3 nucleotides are TGTGCCAACAGCCAGGGGCCTAATGAAAAACTGTTTTTT. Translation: CANSQGPNEKLFF.

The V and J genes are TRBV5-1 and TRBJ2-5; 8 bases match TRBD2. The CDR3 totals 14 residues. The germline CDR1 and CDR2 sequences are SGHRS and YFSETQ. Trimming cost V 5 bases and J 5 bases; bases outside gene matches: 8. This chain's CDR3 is CASRSAGGGETQYF. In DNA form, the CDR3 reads TGCGCCAGCAGATCGGCGGGAGGCGGGGAGACCCAGTACTTC.

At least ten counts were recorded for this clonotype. Here the CDR3 DNA reads TGTGCCAGCAGCTTTCTTATGACTAGCGGGAGGAACAATGAGCAGTTCTTC. Its translation: CASSFLMTSGRNNEQFF. The chain employs TRBV7-2 and TRBJ2-1; TRBD2 matches 13 bases. Losses at the gene ends were 3 bases for V and 5 bases for J; bases not matched to a gene: 7. Germline V CDR1 and CDR2: SGHTA, FQGNSA. The CDR3 extends over 17 amino acids. Full variable domain (outside the CDR3, taken from reference TRBV7-2 and TRBJ2-1): GAGVSQSPSNKVTEKGKDVELRCDPISGHTALYWYRQSLGQGLEFLIYFQGNSAPDKSGLPSDRFSAERTGGSVSTLTIQRTQQEDSAVYLCASSFLMTSGRNNEQFFGPGTRLTVL.

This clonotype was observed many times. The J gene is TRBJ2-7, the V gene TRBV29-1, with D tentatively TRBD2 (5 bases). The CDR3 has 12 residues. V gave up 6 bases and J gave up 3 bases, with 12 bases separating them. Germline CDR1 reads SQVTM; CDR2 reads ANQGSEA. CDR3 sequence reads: CSVGGADYEQYF. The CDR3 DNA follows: TGCAGCGTCGGAGGAGCCGACTACGAGCAGTACTTC.

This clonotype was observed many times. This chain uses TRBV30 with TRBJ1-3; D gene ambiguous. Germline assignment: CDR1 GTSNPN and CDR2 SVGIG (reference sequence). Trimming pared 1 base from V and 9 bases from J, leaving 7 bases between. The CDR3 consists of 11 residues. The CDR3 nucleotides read TGTGCCTGGAGTGATATGATCACCATATATTTT. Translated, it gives CAWSDMITIYF.